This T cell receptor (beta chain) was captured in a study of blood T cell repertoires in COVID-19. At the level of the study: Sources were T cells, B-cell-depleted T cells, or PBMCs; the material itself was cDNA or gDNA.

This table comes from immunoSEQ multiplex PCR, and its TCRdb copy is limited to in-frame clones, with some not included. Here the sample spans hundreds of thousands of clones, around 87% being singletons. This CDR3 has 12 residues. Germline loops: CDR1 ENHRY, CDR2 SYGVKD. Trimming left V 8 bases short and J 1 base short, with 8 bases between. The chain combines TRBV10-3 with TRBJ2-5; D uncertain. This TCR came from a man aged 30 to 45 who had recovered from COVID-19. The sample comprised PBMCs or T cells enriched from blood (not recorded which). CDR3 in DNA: TGTGCCATCGGAGTACCCCAAGAGACCCAGTACTTC. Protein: CAIGVPQETQYF.